This is a list of T cell receptor beta chains from one sample in a study of molecular identifiers for immune sequencing clone quantification. TCRdb independently ran MiXCR on the PCR reads; one entry per CDR3 protein. The data show about 630,000 distinct CDR3 sequences, over 25% seen once. The sample comprised naive CD8+ T cells from blood, with Jurkat cell RNA spiked in. All receptors derive from a human donor in good health. Some libraries in this study had Jurkat cell RNA spiked in. Both conserved end residues are part of each CDR3. Each record gives: CDR3 length, clone size, J gene, V gene, D gene, CDR3 protein, CDR3 DNA. D genes are given only for firm matches. Clone size, where shown, is once, few, many, or a class for clones that have expanded.

>14|.|TRBJ2-2|TRBV27|.
CASSWTTGTGELFF
TGTGCCAGCAGTTGGACTACGGGCACCGGGGAGCTGTTTTTT
>14|many|TRBJ2-3|TRBV6-2/TRBV6-3|TRBD1
CASSYVTGADTQYF
TGTGCCAGCAGTTACGTGACAGGGGCAGATACGCAGTATTTT
>17|.|TRBJ2-5|TRBV28|TRBD2
CASSEAGLAVTRETQYF
TGTGCCAGCAGTGAGGCAGGGCTAGCGGTAACCAGGGAGACCCAGTACTTC
>11|few|TRBJ2-5|TRBV11-3|.
CVYIGEETQYF
TGTGTCTATATCGGGGAAGAGACCCAGTACTTC
>18|few|TRBJ1-4|TRBV30|.
CAWSPAGGPIATNEKLFF
TGTGCCTGGAGTCCCGCAGGCGGCCCGATTGCAACTAATGAAAAACTGTTTTTT
>14|.|TRBJ2-7|TRBV6-5|TRBD1
CASSYGQGNYEQSF
TGTGCCAGCAGTTACGGACAGGGCAACTACGAGCAGTCCTTC
>13|many|TRBJ2-7|TRBV29-1|.
CSVVSGSRYEQYF
TGCAGCGTTGTCTCGGGGTCACGGTACGAGCAGTACTTC
>15|.|TRBJ2-1|TRBV2|.
CASTRDKSSYNEQFF
TGTGCCAGCACCCGGGACAAGAGCTCCTACAATGAGCAGTTCTTC
>15|.|TRBJ2-6|TRBV19|.
CASSMASRGANVLTF
TGTGCCAGTAGTATGGCCAGCCGCGGGGCCAACGTCCTGACTTTC
>15|many|TRBJ2-6|TRBV28|.
CASRQDFSGANVLTF
TGTGCCAGCAGGCAAGATTTCTCTGGGGCCAACGTCCTGACTTTC
>14|many|TRBJ1-4|TRBV28|.
CASSEVGSYEKLFF
TGTGCCAGCAGCGAGGTCGGTTCTTATGAAAAACTGTTTTTT
>14|few|TRBJ2-7|TRBV9|.
CASSVGVAVGEQYF
TGTGCCAGCAGCGTAGGTGTGGCGGTAGGCGAGCAGTACTTC
>15|few|TRBJ1-4|TRBV24-1|.
CATSEEETVNEKLFF
TGTGCCACCAGTGAGGAGGAGACAGTCAATGAAAAACTGTTTTTT
>16|many|TRBJ2-5|TRBV6-2/TRBV6-3|TRBD2
CASSLWTSRGQETQYF
TGTGCCAGCAGTCTCTGGACTAGCCGGGGGCAAGAGACCCAGTACTTC
>13|many|TRBJ1-1|TRBV20-1|TRBD1
CSATGQGRPEAFF
TGCAGTGCTACCGGACAGGGCCGGCCTGAAGCTTTCTTT
>15|few|TRBJ1-3|TRBV30|TRBD1
CAWSFGQGAGNTIYF
TGTGCCTGGAGTTTTGGACAGGGAGCAGGAAACACCATATATTTT
>14|many|TRBJ2-3|TRBV4-3|.
CASSPETSTDTQYF
TGCGCCAGCAGCCCTGAGACTAGCACAGATACGCAGTATTTT
>13|many|TRBJ2-7|TRBV20-1|.
CSARVTELYEQYF
TGCAGTGCTAGAGTGACTGAGTTGTACGAGCAGTACTTC
>14|many|TRBJ2-7|TRBV4-1|.
CASSQERGWIEQYF
TGCGCCAGCAGCCAAGAGAGGGGCTGGATCGAGCAGTACTTC
>14|.|TRBJ2-1|TRBV7-9|.
CASSGLLIYNEQFF
TGTGCCAGCAGTGGACTATTGATCTACAATGAGCAGTTCTTC
>16|.|TRBJ1-6|TRBV27|TRBD1
CASSDRDSYYNSPLHF
TGTGCCAGCAGTGACCGGGACAGCTACTATAATTCACCCCTCCACTTT
>14|few|TRBJ2-5|TRBV15|TRBD1
CATRTDRGRETQYF
TGTGCCACCAGAACGGACAGGGGGCGTGAGACCCAGTACTTC
>14|many|TRBJ2-5|TRBV23-1|.
CASSQSGEKETQYF
TGCGCCAGCAGTCAGTCAGGGGAGAAGGAGACCCAGTACTTC
>13|few|TRBJ1-1|TRBV15|.
CATSHQGPTEAFF
TGTGCCACCAGTCACCAGGGACCGACTGAAGCTTTCTTT
>14|few|TRBJ1-2|TRBV16|.
CASSQSSQGYGYTF
TGTGCCAGCAGCCAATCCTCTCAGGGCTATGGCTACACCTTC
>16|many|TRBJ2-3|TRBV7-9|TRBD2
CASSTGLAGVADTQYF
TGTGCCAGCAGCACCGGACTAGCGGGAGTCGCAGATACGCAGTATTTT
>13|many|TRBJ1-1|TRBV12-3/TRBV12-4|.
CASNGDMNTEAFF
TGTGCCAGCAACGGGGACATGAACACTGAAGCTTTCTTT
>16|.|TRBJ2-7|TRBV27|TRBD1
CASSWGSGTDTYEQYF
TGTGCCAGCAGTTGGGGCTCCGGGACAGACACCTACGAGCAGTACTTC
>16|.|TRBJ1-4|TRBV29-1|.
CSVEDGLGGTNEKLFF
TGCAGCGTTGAAGACGGCTTAGGAGGAACTAATGAAAAACTGTTTTTT